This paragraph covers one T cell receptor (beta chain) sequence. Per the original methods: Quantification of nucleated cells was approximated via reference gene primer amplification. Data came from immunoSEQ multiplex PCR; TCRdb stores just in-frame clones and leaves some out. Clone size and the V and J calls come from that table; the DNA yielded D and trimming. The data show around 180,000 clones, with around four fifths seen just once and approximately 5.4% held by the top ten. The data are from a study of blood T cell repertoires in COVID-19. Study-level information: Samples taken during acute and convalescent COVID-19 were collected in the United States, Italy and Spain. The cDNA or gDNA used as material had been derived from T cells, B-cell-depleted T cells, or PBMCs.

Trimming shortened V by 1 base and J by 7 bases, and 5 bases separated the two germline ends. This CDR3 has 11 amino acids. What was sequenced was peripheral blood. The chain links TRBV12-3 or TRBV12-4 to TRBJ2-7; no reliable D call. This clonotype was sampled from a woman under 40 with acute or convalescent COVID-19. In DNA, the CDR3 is TGTGCCAGCAGTTTAGTTTCTGAGCAGTACTTC. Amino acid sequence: CASSLVSEQYF.